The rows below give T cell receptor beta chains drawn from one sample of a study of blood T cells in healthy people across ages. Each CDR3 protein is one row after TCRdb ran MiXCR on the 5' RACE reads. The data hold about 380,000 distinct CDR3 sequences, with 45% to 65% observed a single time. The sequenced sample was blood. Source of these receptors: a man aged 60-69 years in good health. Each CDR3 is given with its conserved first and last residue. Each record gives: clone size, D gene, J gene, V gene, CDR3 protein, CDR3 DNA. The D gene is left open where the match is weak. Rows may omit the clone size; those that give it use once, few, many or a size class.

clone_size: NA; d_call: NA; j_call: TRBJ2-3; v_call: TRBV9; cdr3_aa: CASSPAGRALLTDTQYF; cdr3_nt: TGTGCCAGCAGCCCCGCTGGCCGGGCCCTGTTAACAGATACGCAGTATTTT
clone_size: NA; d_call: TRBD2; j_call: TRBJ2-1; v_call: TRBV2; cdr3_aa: CASSGLANRNEQFF; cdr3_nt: TGTGCCAGCAGCGGACTAGCCAACCGCAATGAGCAGTTCTTC
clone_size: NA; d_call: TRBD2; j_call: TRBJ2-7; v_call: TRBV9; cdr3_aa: CASSPSLGLVSGEQYF; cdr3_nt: TGTGCCAGCAGCCCAAGCCTCGGACTAGTGTCAGGCGAGCAGTACTTC
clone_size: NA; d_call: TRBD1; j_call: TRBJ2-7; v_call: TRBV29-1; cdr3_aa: CSVLGQVESVSYEQYF; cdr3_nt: TGCAGCGTCCTAGGACAGGTCGAGTCAGTGTCCTACGAGCAGTACTTC
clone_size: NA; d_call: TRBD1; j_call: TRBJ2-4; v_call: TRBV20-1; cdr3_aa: CSAGRQGLAKNIQYF; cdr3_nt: TGCAGTGCCGGTCGACAGGGGTTAGCCAAAAACATTCAGTACTTC
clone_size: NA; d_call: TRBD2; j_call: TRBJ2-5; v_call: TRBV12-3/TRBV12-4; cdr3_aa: CASSSGGEAGETQYF; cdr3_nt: TGTGCCAGCAGTTCGGGAGGGGAAGCCGGGGAGACCCAGTACTTC
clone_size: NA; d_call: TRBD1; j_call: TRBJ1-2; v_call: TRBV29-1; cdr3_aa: CSVEGQGNYGYTF; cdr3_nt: TGCAGCGTTGAAGGACAGGGCAACTATGGCTACACCTTC
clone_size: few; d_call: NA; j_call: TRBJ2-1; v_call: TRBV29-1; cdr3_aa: CSVVSAYNEQFF; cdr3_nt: TGCAGCGTTGTGTCAGCGTACAATGAGCAGTTCTTC
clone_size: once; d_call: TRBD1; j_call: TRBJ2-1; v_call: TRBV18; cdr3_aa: CASSRQTGSVQFF; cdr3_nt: TGTGCCAGCTCACGCCAGACAGGGTCAGTGCAGTTCTTC
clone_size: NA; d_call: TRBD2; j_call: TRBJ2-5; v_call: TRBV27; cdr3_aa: CASSPWGGRETQYF; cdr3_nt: TGTGCCAGCAGTCCCTGGGGAGGGCGGGAGACCCAGTACTTC
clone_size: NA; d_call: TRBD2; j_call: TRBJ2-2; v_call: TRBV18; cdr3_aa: CASSPTSGQNTGELFF; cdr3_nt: TGTGCCAGCTCACCAACTAGCGGGCAGAACACCGGGGAGCTGTTTTTT
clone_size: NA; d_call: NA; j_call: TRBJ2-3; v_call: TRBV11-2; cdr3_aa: CASSRRAPGPRTDTQYF; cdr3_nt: TGTGCCAGCAGCCGTAGGGCCCCGGGACCTCGCACAGATACGCAGTATTTT
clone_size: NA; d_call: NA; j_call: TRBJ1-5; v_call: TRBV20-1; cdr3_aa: CSARQAYSNQPQHF; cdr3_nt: TGCAGTGCTAGACAGGCTTATAGCAATCAGCCCCAGCATTTT
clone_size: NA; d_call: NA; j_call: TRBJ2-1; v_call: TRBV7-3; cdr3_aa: CASSPTDGHVSYNEQFF; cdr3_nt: TGTGCCAGCAGCCCCACGGACGGCCACGTCTCCTACAATGAGCAGTTCTTC
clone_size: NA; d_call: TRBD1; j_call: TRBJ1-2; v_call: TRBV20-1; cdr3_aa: CSAPDRAQTPLGYTF; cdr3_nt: TGCAGTGCCCCTGACAGGGCCCAAACTCCCCTCGGCTACACCTTC
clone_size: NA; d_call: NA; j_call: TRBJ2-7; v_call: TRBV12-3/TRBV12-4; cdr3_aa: CASRIRDTSYEQYF; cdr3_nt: TGTGCCAGCAGGATCCGGGACACATCCTACGAGCAGTACTTC
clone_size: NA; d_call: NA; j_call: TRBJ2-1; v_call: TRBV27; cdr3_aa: CASSLLVPQRDIKQFF; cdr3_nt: TGTGCCAGCAGTTTATTAGTCCCCCAACGGGACATTAAGCAGTTCTTC
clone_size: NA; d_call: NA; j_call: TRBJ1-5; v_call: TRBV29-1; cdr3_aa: CSAGPGSNQPQHF; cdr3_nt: TGCAGCGCCGGACCGGGGAGCAATCAGCCCCAGCATTTT